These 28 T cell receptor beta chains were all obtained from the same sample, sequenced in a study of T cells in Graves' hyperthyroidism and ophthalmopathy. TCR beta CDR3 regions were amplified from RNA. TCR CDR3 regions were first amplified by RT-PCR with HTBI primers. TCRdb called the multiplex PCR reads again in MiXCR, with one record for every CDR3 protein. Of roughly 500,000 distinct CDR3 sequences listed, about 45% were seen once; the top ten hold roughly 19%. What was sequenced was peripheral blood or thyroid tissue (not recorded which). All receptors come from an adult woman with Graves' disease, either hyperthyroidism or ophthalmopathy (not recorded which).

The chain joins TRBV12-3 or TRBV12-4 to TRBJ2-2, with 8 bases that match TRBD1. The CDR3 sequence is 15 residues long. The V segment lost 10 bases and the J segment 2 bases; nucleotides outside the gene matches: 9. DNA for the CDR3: TGTGCCATCCGGAAGGGGACAGGAAACACCGGGGAGCTGTTTTTT. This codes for CAIRKGTGNTGELFF.

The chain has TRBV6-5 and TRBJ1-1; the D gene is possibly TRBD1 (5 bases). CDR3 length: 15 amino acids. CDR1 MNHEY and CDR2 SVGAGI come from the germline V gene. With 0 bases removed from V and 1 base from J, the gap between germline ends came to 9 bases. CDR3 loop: CASSYSSQGNTEAFF. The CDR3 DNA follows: TGTGCCAGCAGTTACTCGTCGCAGGGGAACACTGAAGCTTTCTTT.

The CDR3 loop is CASRPGDYGYTF. The CDR3 nucleotides read TGTGCCAGCAGACCGGGCGACTATGGCTACACCTTC. This chain links TRBV6-6 with TRBJ1-2; D gene unclear. The CDR3 contains 12 residues. The germline CDR1 and CDR2 sequences are MNHNY and SVGAGI (reference sequence). V was clipped by 6 bases and J by 3 bases, with 8 bases between them.

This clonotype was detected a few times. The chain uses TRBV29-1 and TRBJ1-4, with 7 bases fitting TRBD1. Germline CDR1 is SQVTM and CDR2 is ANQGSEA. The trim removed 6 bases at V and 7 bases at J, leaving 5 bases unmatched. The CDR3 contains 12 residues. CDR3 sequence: CSVVTGSEKLFF. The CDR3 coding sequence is TGCAGCGTGGTGACAGGGTCTGAAAAACTGTTTTTT.

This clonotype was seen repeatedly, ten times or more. Here the CDR3 reads CASSVEVVNSPLHF. In nucleotides, the CDR3 is TGTGCCAGCAGCGTAGAAGTGGTCAATTCACCCCTCCACTTT. The chain recombines TRBV9 with TRBJ1-6; D ambiguous. Germline V gene data show CDR1 as SGDLS and CDR2 as YYNGEE. This CDR3 spans 14 amino acids. The V end lost 0 bases, the J end lost 7 bases, and 8 bases lay between the germline ends.

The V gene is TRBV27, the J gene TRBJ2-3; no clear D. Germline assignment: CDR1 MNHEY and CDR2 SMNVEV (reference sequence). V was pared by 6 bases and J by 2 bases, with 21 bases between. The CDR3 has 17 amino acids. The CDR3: CASSCLLPQPHTDTQYF. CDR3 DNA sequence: TGTGCCAGCAGCTGCCTCCTTCCACAGCCCCACACAGATACGCAGTATTTT.

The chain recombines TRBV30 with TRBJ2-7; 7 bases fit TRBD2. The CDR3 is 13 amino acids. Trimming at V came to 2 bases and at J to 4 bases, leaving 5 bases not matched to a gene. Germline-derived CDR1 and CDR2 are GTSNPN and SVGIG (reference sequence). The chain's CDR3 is CAWSSGNVYEQYF. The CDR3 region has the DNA TGTGCCTGGAGTAGCGGGAATGTTTACGAGCAGTACTTC. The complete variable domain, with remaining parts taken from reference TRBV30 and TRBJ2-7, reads SQTIHQWPATLVQPVGSPLSLECTVEGTSNPNLYWYRQAAGRGLQLLFYSVGIGQISSEVPQNLSASRPQDRQFILSSKKLLLSDSGFYLCAWSSGNVYEQYFGPGTRLTVT.

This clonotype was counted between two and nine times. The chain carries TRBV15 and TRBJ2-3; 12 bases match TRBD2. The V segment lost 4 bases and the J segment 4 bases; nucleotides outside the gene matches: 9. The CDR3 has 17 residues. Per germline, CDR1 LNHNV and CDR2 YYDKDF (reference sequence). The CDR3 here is CATSTGLAGQVPDTQYF. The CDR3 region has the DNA TGTGCCACCAGCACAGGACTAGCGGGGCAAGTCCCAGATACGCAGTATTTT.

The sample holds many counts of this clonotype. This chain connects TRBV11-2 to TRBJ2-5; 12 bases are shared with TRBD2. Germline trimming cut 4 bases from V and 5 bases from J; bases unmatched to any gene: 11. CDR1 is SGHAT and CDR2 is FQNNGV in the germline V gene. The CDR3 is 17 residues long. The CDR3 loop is CASSSGLAGLRGETQYF. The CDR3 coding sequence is TGTGCCAGCAGCTCAGGACTAGCGGGACTCCGAGGGGAGACCCAGTACTTC.

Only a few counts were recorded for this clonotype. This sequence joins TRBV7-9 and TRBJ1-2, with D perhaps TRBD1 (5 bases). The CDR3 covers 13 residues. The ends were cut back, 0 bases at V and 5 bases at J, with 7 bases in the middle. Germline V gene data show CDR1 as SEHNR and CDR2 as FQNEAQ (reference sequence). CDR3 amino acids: CASSLATGYGYTF. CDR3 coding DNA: TGTGCCAGCAGCTTAGCCACAGGTTATGGCTACACCTTC.

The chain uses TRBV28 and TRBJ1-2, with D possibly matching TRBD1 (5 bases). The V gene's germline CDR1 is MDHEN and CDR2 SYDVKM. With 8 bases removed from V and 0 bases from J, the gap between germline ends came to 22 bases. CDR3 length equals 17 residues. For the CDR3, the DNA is TGTGCCAGCCACTTGGGACGGATAGAAAACCCTAACTATGGCTACACCTTC. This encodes CASHLGRIENPNYGYTF.

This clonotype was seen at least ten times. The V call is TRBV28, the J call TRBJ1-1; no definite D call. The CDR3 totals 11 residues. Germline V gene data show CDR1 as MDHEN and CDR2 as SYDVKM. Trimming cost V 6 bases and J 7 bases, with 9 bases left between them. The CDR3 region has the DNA TGTGCCAGCAGCTCTTCCGATGAAGCTTTCTTT. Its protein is CASSSSDEAFF.

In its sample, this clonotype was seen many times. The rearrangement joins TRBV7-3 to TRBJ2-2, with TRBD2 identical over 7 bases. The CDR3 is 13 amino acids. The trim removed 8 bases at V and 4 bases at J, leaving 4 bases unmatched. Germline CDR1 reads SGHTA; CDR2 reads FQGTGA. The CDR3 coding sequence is TGTGCCAGCCGACTAGCTACCACCGGGGAGCTGTTTTTT. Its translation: CASRLATTGELFF.

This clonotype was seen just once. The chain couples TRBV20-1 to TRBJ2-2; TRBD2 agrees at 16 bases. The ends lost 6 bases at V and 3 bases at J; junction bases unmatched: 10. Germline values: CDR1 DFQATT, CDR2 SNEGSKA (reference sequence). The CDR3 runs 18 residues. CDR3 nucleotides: TGCAGTGCCACTAAGGGACTAGCGGGAGGGCCTGACACCGGGGAGCTGTTTTTT. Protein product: CSATKGLAGGPDTGELFF.

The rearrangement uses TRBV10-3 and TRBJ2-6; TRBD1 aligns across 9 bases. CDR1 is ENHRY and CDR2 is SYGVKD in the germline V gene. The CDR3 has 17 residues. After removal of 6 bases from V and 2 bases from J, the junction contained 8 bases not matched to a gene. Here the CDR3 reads CAISASRQGAGANVLTF. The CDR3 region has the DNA TGTGCCATCAGCGCCAGCCGACAGGGGGCTGGGGCCAACGTCCTGACTTTC.

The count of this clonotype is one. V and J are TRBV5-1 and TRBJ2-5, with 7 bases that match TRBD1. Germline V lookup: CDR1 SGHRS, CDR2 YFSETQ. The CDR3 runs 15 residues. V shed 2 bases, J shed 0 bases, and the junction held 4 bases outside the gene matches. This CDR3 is CASSFRGKYQETQYF. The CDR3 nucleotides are TGCGCCAGCAGCTTCAGGGGGAAGTACCAAGAGACCCAGTACTTC.

The CDR3 DNA follows: TGCGCCAGCAGCACACTAACTAATGAAAAACTGTTTTTT. Protein sequence: CASSTLTNEKLFF. J is TRBJ1-4 and V is TRBV5-1; D not resolved. V was trimmed by 4 bases and J by 1 base, leaving 5 bases between them. The CDR3 totals 13 residues. Per the germline V gene, CDR1 is SGHRS and CDR2 is YFSETQ.

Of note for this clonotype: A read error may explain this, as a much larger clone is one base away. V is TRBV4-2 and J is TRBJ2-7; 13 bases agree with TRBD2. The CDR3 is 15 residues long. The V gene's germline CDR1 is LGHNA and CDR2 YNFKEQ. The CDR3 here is CASGQLTSGRYEQYF. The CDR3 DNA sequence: TGTGCCAGCGGCCAACTGACTAGCGGGAGGTACGAGCAGTACTTC.

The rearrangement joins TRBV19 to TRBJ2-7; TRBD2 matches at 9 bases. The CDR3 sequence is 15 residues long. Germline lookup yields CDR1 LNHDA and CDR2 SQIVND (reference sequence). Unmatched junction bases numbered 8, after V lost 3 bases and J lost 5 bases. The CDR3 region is CASSMAGGRVHEQYF. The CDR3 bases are TGTGCCAGTAGTATGGCCGGCGGGAGGGTCCACGAGCAGTACTTC.

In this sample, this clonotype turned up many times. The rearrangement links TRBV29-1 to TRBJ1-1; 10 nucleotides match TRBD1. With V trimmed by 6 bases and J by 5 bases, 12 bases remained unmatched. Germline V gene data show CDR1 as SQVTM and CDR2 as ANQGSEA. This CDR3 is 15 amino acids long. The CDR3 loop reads CSVNWDRGRGTEAFF. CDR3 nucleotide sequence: TGCAGCGTCAACTGGGACAGGGGCAGGGGAACTGAAGCTTTCTTT.

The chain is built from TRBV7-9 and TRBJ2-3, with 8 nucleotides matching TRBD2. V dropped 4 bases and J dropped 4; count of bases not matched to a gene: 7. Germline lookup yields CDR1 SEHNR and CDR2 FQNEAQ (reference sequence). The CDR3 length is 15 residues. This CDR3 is CASSSGAGVSDTQYF. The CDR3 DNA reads TGTGCCAGCAGCTCGGGAGCGGGGGTATCAGATACGCAGTATTTT.

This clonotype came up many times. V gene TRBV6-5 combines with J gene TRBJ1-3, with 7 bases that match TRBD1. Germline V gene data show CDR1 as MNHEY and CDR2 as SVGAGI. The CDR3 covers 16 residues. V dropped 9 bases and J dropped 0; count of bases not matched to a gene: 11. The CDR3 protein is CASCRTGGVSGNTIYF. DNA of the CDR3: TGTGCCAGTTGCCGGACAGGCGGGGTCTCTGGAAACACCATATATTTT.

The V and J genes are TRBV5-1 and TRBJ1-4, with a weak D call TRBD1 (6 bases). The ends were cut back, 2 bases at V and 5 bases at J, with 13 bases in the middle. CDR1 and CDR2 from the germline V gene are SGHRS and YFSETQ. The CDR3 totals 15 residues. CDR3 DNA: TGCGCCAGCAGCTTCTACGGCACAGGGAATGAAAAACTGTTTTTT. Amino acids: CASSFYGTGNEKLFF.

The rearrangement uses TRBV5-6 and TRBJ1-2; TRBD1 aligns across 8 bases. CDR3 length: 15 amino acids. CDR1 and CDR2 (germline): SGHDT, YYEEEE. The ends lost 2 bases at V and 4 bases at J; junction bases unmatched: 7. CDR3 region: CASSFDRGPSYGYTF. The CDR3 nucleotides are TGTGCCAGCAGCTTTGACAGGGGACCGTCCTATGGCTACACCTTC.

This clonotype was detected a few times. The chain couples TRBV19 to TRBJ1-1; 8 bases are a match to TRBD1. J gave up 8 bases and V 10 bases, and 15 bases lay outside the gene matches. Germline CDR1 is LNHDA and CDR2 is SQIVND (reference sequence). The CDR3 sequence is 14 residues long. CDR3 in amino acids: CATRPTSTGEEAFF. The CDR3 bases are TGTGCCACCAGACCCACGTCGACAGGGGAAGAAGCTTTCTTT.

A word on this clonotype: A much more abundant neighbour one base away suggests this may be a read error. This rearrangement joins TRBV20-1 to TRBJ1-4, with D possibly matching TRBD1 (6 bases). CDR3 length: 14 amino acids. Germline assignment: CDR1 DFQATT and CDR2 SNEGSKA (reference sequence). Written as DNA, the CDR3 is TGCAGTGCTGGAGATCCCAGGGGAGGTGAAAAACTGTTTTTT. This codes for CSAGDPRGGEKLFF.

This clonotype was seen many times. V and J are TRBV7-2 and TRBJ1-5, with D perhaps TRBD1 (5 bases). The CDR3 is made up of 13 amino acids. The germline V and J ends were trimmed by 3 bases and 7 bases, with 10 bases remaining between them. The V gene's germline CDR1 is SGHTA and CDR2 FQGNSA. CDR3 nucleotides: TGTGCCAGCAGCTTTCCAGGGAAGCAGCCCCAGCATTTT. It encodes CASSFPGKQPQHF.

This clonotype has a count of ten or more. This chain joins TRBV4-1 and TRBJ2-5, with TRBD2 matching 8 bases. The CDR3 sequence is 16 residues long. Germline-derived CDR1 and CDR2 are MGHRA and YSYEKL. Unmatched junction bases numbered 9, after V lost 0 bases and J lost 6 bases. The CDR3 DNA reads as TGCGCCAGCAGCCAAGATGTAAGCGGGAGTATCAAGACCCAGTACTTC. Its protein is CASSQDVSGSIKTQYF.